This T cell receptor beta chain was observed in a study of shared clonotypes between healthy human individuals. V lost 6 bases to trimming and J lost 0 bases, with 9 bases between them. The germline V gene encodes CDR1 MDHEN and CDR2 SYDVKM. The CDR3 has 14 residues. The quantity of DNA used in unsorted PBMC replicate PCRs was approximately 320 ng, corresponding to 25,000 to 35,000 T cell genomes. The protocol was immunoSEQ multiplex PCR, while the TCRdb copy is restricted to in-frame clones and leaves out a portion. The sample includes 490,000 or so clones, 70% to 80% of them seen just once. The study, taken as a whole, reports: Sampling involved blood alone; tissue repertoires likely differ. Owing to a small donor count, the genetic and exposure-history diversity represented was limited.

Relative to its sample, this clone is medium-sized. Antigen: not known. The identical CDR3 is also encoded by other nucleotide sequences in the sample. V and J are TRBV28 and TRBJ2-1, with no clear D. The clonotype originates from a woman in her 40s in good health. Some clones in this sample may be carry-over from other donors' samples. The material sequenced was PBMCs. This CDR3 is CASRSRSSYNEQFF. The CDR3 region has the DNA TGTGCCAGCAGGTCGAGGAGCTCCTACAATGAGCAGTTCTTC.